This passage covers 24 T cell receptor beta chains from one sample sequenced in a study of shared clonotypes between healthy human individuals. CD45RO-negative, CCR7-positively selected cells formed the naive CD8 fraction, excluding terminally differentiated effector memory CD45RA+ cells. Sequencing used immunoSEQ multiplex PCR; TCRdb keeps in-frame clones, though not all of them. The table includes about 2 million clones, approximately 95% detected once. Sequencing input: naive CD8+ T cells sorted from blood. Every receptor here comes from a man younger than 30 in good health.

The chain combines TRBV5-5 with TRBJ1-2, with D possibly being TRBD1 (5 bases). CDR1 is SGHKS and CDR2 is YYEKEE in the germline V gene (reference sequence). V was trimmed by 0 bases and J by 8 bases, leaving 11 bases between them. The CDR3 is 13 residues long. In nucleotides, the CDR3 is TGTGCCAGCAGCTTGGCGGCAGGGCAAGGCTACACCTTC. Translation gives CASSLAAGQGYTF.

A single count supports this clone. The rearrangement joins TRBV2 to TRBJ2-1; 7 nucleotides line up with TRBD1. From germline, CDR1 is SNHLY and CDR2 FYNNEI. Trimming cost V 10 bases and J 2 bases; bases outside gene matches: 8. The length of the CDR3 is 14 residues. The CDR3 sequence: CATIGTETYNEQFF. In nucleotides, the CDR3 is TGTGCCACCATCGGGACAGAGACCTACAATGAGCAGTTCTTC.

To note about this clone: In the same sample, other DNA sequences code for this CDR3. The rearrangement joins TRBV9 to TRBJ1-6, with D perhaps TRBD1 (6 bases). This CDR3 is 14 amino acids long. Trimming left V 3 bases short and J 7 bases short, with 11 bases between. Germline CDR1 is SGDLS and CDR2 is YYNGEE. CDR3 nucleotides: TGTGCCAGCAGCGCGGGGGGCGGGAATTCACCCCTCCACTTT. This encodes CASSAGGGNSPLHF.

The gene calls are TRBV6-5 and TRBJ2-1, with D perhaps TRBD2 (6 bases). Germline CDR1 and CDR2: MNHEY and SVGAGI. Between the trimmed V and J ends, which lost 4 bases and 3 bases, there was a span of 13 bases. The length of the CDR3 is 15 residues. CDR3 region: CASSLSGAGYNEQFF. The CDR3 nucleotides read TGTGCCAGCAGTTTGTCGGGAGCAGGCTACAATGAGCAGTTCTTC.

The chain joins TRBV21-1 to TRBJ1-1. TRBV21-1 is described as a pseudogene. The CDR3 consists of 16 residues. CDR3 bases: TGTGCCAGCACTCTGCCGGGGGGCCAGTGGAACACTGAAGCTTTCTTT. Translation: CASTLPGGQWNTEAFF.

The chain links TRBV27 to TRBJ1-3; D unclear. The CDR3 contains 15 residues. From germline, CDR1 is MNHEY and CDR2 SMNVEV (reference sequence). Trimming shortened V by 5 bases and J by 0 bases, and 11 bases separated the two germline ends. The CDR3 spells CASSPVAPSGNTIYF. CDR3 sequence (DNA): TGTGCCAGCAGTCCCGTGGCTCCCTCTGGAAACACCATATATTTT.

The chain employs TRBV27 and TRBJ2-3, with no clear D. CDR1 is MNHEY, CDR2 SMNVEV, per germline (reference sequence). This CDR3 is 14 amino acids long. V was shortened by 8 bases and J by 2 bases, with 14 bases between the two germline ends. The CDR3 loop is CASGVWGSTDTQYF. As DNA, the CDR3 is TGTGCCAGCGGAGTCTGGGGTTCCACAGATACGCAGTATTTT.

The chain has TRBV19 and TRBJ2-2; perhaps TRBD2 as D (5 bases). The CDR3 contains 16 residues. Trimming left V 3 bases short and J 1 base short, with 12 bases between. Germline CDR1 LNHDA, CDR2 SQIVND (reference sequence). The CDR3 sequence is CASSMVSGWNTGELFF. In DNA, the CDR3 is TGTGCCAGTAGTATGGTGTCGGGGTGGAACACCGGGGAGCTGTTTTTT.

The V and J genes are TRBV5-6 and TRBJ2-3, with 9 nucleotides matching TRBD1. Germline CDR1 is SGHDT and CDR2 is YYEEEE. The V gene end was trimmed by 4 bases and the J gene end by 4 bases; junction bases not matched to a gene: 7. The CDR3 loop spans 15 amino acids. CDR3 sequence: CASSPGTGRPDTQYF. The DNA of the CDR3 is TGTGCCAGCAGCCCTGGGACAGGGAGGCCAGATACGCAGTATTTT. The variable domain in full, with the rest retrieved from reference TRBV5-6 and TRBJ2-3, is DAGVTQSPTHLIKTRGQQVTLRCSPKSGHDTVSWYQQALGQGPQFIFQYYEEEERQRGNFPDRFSGHQFPNYSSELNVNALLLGDSALYLCASSPGTGRPDTQYFGPGTRLTVL.

The chain couples TRBV29-1 to TRBJ2-3; D ambiguous. The CDR3 has 13 residues. V was trimmed by 0 bases and J by 0 bases, leaving 4 bases between them. Germline CDR1 reads SQVTM; CDR2 reads ANQGSEA. The CDR3 DNA sequence: TGCAGCGTTGAAGAGACTAGCACAGATACGCAGTATTTT. Translated, it gives CSVEETSTDTQYF.

Only one count was recorded for this clone. This rearrangement joins TRBV5-1 to TRBJ2-3; 8 positions match TRBD2. The CDR3 has 19 amino acids. V lost 4 bases and J lost 2; bases outside the gene matches: 18. Germline V gene data show CDR1 as SGHRS and CDR2 as YFSETQ. The CDR3 coding sequence is TGCGCCAGCAGCCCTCCGGCGGGGGGACGTTTCCAACCCACAGATACGCAGTATTTT. Amino acid sequence: CASSPPAGGRFQPTDTQYF.

The chain combines TRBV7-9 with TRBJ1-4; D gene ambiguous. V dropped 1 base and J dropped 5 bases, with 8 bases sitting between them. The V gene's germline CDR1 is SEHNR and CDR2 FQNEAQ (reference sequence). CDR3 length: 14 amino acids. The CDR3 sequence: CASSLVGRNEKLFF. CDR3 in DNA: TGTGCCAGCAGCTTAGTGGGTAGGAATGAAAAACTGTTTTTT.

This CDR3 reads CASSSPASSYNEQFF. As DNA, the CDR3 is TGTGCCAGCAGCTCGCCCGCGAGCTCCTACAATGAGCAGTTCTTC. V usage is TRBV7-9 and J usage is TRBJ2-1; D gene uncertain. Trimming pared 4 bases from V and 0 bases from J, leaving 10 bases between. From germline, CDR1 is SEHNR and CDR2 FQNEAQ (reference sequence). The CDR3 contains 15 residues.

The chain recombines TRBV13 with TRBJ2-7, with a tentative D call TRBD1 (6 bases). The V and J ends lost 3 bases and 5 bases respectively, with 17 bases between them. This CDR3 comprises 15 residues. CDR1 and CDR2 from the germline V gene are PRHDT and FYEKMQ (reference sequence). The CDR3 is CASSFAGTWAHEQYF. For the CDR3, the DNA is TGTGCCAGCAGCTTCGCCGGGACATGGGCCCACGAGCAGTACTTC.

This clone was detected only once. This chain joins TRBV6-6 and TRBJ1-5; 8 bases match TRBD1. This CDR3 is 15 amino acids long. Germline lookup yields CDR1 MNHNY and CDR2 SVGAGI (reference sequence). Trimming removed 0 bases from V and 5 bases from J; junction bases left unmatched: 3. The DNA for the CDR3 is TGTGCCAGCAGTTACTCTACAGGGGGTGATCAGCCCCAGCATTTT. It codes for CASSYSTGGDQPQHF.

The chain employs TRBV27 and TRBJ2-3; 9 nucleotides align to TRBD2. This CDR3 contains 16 residues. From germline, CDR1 is MNHEY and CDR2 SMNVEV (reference sequence). Germline trimming cut 3 bases from V and 0 bases from J; bases unmatched to any gene: 4. CDR3 amino acids: CASSFGLAGSTDTQYF. As DNA, the CDR3 is TGTGCCAGCAGTTTCGGCCTAGCGGGGAGCACAGATACGCAGTATTTT.

The chain couples TRBV7-8 to TRBJ1-6; 7 bases line up with TRBD1. CDR1 and CDR2 (germline): SGHVS, FQNEAQ. This CDR3 is built from 15 residues. V gave up 5 bases and J gave up 7 bases; unmatched junction bases: 8. The CDR3 loop is CASSPDGQANSPLHF. CDR3 in DNA: TGTGCCAGCAGCCCAGATGGACAGGCCAATTCACCCCTCCACTTT.

V usage is TRBV27 and J usage is TRBJ2-7, with TRBD1 as a possible D gene (6 bases). V lost 3 bases, J lost 1 base, and 19 bases lay in between. The CDR3 consists of 17 residues. CDR1 and CDR2 from the germline V gene are MNHEY and SMNVEV (reference sequence). The CDR3 sequence is CASSLMTPTGVSYEQYF. CDR3 sequence (DNA): TGTGCCAGCAGTTTGATGACCCCGACAGGAGTTTCCTACGAGCAGTACTTC.

The chain couples TRBV5-4 to TRBJ2-7, with 9 nucleotides matching TRBD1. V lost 4 bases, J lost 5 bases, and 1 base stayed unmatched. The CDR3 is 12 residues long. CDR1 and CDR2 (germline): SGHNT, YYREEE (reference sequence). CDR3: CASSGTGNEQYF. The CDR3, as DNA: TGTGCCAGCAGCGGGACAGGGAACGAGCAGTACTTC.

V and J are TRBV10-2 and TRBJ2-2; 10 bases are shared with TRBD2. The CDR3 is 14 residues long. Germline CDR1 and CDR2: WSHSY and SAAADI. V was pared by 4 bases and J by 8 bases, with 4 bases of the junction left unmatched. In nucleotides, the CDR3 is TGCGCCAGCAGTGGCCTAGCGGGAGTGGGGGAGCTGTTTTTT. Translated, it gives CASSGLAGVGELFF.

CDR3 nucleotide sequence: TGCAGCGTTGAAGACCCTATCACAGGGGTAGAGACCCAGTACTTC. It codes for CSVEDPITGVETQYF. J is TRBJ2-5 and V is TRBV29-1; the match to TRBD1 covers 7 bases. V was clipped by 0 bases and J by 4 bases; unmatched bases: 8. Germline CDR1 SQVTM, CDR2 ANQGSEA. CDR3 length equals 15 residues.

The gene calls are TRBV6-5 and TRBJ2-7; D call uncertain. This CDR3 has 13 residues. Between the trimmed V and J ends, which lost 6 bases and 5 bases, there was a span of 14 bases. CDR1 is MNHEY, CDR2 SVGAGI, per germline. The CDR3 reads CASRAPPWDEQYF. CDR3 in DNA: TGTGCCAGCAGAGCGCCTCCCTGGGACGAGCAGTACTTC.

The genes are TRBV7-2 and TRBJ1-1; 9 nucleotides agree with TRBD1. The CDR3 spans 17 residues. V gave up 5 bases and J gave up 6 bases; unmatched junction bases: 16. Germline loops: CDR1 SGHTA, CDR2 FQGNSA. In DNA form, the CDR3 reads TGTGCCAGCAGCCCCCATCAGTGGGGACAGGGTCAATCTGAAGCTTTCTTT. Protein product: CASSPHQWGQGQSEAFF.

The chain couples TRBV19 to TRBJ2-7, with D perhaps TRBD1 or TRBD2 (5 bases each). V was trimmed by 5 bases and J by 2 bases, leaving 13 bases between them. The CDR3 totals 14 residues. The germline gives CDR1 LNHDA, CDR2 SQIVND (reference sequence). The CDR3 DNA reads as TGTGCCAGTAGTCCATTTGGGGGACCCTACGAGCAGTACTTC. Residues: CASSPFGGPYEQYF.